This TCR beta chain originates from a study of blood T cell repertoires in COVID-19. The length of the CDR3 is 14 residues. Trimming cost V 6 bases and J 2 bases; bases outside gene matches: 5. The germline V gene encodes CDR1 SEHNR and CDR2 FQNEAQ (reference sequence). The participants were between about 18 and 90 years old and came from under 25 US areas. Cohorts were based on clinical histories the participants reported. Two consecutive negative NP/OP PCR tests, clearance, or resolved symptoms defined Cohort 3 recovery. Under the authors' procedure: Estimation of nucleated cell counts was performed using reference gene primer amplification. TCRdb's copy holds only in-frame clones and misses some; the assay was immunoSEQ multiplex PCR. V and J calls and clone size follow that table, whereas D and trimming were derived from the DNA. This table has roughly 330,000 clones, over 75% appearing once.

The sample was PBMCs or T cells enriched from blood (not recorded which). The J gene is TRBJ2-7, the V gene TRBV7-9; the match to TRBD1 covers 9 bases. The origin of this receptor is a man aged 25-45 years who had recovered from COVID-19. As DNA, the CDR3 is TGTGCCAGCAGTCCCGGGACAGGGCCCTACGAGCAGTACTTC. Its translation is CASSPGTGPYEQYF.